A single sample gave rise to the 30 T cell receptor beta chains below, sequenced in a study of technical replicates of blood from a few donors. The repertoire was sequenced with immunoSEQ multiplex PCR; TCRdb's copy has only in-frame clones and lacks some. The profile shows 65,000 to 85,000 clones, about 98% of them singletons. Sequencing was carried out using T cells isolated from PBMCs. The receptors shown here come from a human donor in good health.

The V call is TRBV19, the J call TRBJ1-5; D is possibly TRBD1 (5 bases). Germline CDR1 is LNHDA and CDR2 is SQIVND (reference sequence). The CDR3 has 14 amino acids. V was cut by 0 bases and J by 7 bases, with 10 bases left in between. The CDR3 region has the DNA TGTGCCAGTAGTATAGACAGGGTGGGCCAGCCCCAGCATTTT. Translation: CASSIDRVGQPQHF.

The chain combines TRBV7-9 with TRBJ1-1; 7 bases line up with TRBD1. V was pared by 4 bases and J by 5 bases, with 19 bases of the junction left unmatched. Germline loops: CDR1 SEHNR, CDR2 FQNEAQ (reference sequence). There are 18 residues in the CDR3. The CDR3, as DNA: TGTGCCAGCAGCTCAAAACTACGATTTAGACAGGGTGCGACTGAAGCTTTCTTT. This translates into CASSSKLRFRQGATEAFF.

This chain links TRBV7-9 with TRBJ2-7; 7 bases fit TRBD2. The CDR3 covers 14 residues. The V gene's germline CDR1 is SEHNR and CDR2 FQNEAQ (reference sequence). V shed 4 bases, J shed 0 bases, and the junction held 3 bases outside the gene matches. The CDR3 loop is CASSSGTISYEQYF. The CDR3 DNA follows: TGTGCCAGCAGCTCCGGGACTATCTCCTACGAGCAGTACTTC.

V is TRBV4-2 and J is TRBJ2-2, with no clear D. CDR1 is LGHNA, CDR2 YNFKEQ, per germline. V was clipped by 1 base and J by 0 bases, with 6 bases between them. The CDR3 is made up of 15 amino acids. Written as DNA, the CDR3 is TGTGCCAGCAGCCAAGTTGCGGCGAACACCGGGGAGCTGTTTTTT. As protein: CASSQVAANTGELFF.

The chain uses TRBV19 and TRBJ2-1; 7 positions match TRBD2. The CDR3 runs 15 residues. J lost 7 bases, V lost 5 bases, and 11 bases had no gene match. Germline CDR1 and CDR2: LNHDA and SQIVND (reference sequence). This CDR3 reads CASSLTGTGGNEQFF. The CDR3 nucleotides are TGTGCCAGTAGTCTCACCGGGACCGGGGGGAATGAGCAGTTCTTC.

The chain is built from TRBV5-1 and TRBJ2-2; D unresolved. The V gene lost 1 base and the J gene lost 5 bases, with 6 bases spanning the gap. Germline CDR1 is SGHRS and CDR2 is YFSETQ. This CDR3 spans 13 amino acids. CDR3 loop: CASSLKETGELFF. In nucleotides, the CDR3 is TGCGCCAGCAGCTTGAAGGAGACCGGGGAGCTGTTTTTT.

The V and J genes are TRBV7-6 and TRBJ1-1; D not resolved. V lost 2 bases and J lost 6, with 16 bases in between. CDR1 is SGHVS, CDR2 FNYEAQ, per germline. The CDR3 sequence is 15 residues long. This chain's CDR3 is CASSLRGMDSPEAFF. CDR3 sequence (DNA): TGTGCCAGCAGCTTACGCGGCATGGATAGCCCTGAAGCTTTCTTT.

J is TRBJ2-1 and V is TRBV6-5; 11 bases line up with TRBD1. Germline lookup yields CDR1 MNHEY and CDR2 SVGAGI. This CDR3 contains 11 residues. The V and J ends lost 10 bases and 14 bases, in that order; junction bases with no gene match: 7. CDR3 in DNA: TGTGCCATCAAATGGGGACAGGGGGAGTTCTTC. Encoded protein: CAIKWGQGEFF.

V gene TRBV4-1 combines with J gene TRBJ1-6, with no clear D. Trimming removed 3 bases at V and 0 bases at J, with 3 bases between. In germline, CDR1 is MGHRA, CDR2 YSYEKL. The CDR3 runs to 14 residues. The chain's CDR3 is CASSQSSYNSPLHF. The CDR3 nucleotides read TGCGCCAGCAGCCAGAGCTCCTATAATTCACCCCTCCACTTT.

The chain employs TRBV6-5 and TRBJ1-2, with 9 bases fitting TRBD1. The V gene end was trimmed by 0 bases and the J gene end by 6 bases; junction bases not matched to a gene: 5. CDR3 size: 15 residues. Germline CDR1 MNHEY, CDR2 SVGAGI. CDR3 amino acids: CASSYSTGQGHGYTF. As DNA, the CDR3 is TGTGCCAGCAGTTACTCGACGGGACAGGGCCATGGCTACACCTTC.

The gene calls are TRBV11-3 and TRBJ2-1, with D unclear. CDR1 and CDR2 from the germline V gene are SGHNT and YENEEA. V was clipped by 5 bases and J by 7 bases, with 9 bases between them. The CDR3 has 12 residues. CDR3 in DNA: TGTGCCAGCAGCGGCAGACTTAATGAGCAGTTCTTC. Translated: CASSGRLNEQFF.

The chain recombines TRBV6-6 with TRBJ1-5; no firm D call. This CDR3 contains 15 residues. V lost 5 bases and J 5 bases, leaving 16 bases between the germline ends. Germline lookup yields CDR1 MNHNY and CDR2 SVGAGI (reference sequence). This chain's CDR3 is CASSSRARGYQPQHF. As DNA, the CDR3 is TGTGCCAGCAGTAGTAGGGCGCGGGGTTATCAGCCCCAGCATTTT.

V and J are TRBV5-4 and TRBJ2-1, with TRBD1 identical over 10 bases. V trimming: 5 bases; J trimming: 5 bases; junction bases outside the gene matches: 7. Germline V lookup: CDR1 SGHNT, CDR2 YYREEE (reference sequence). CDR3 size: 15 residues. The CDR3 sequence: CASSYTGTGDNEQFF. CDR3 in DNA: TGTGCCAGCAGTTATACCGGGACAGGGGACAATGAGCAGTTCTTC.

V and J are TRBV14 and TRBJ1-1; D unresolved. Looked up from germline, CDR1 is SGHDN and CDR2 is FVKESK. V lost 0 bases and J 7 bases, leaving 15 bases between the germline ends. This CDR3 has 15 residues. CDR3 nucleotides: TGTGCCAGCAGCCAAGATCCCGGGAGGAGAGGTGAAGCTTTCTTT. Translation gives CASSQDPGRRGEAFF.

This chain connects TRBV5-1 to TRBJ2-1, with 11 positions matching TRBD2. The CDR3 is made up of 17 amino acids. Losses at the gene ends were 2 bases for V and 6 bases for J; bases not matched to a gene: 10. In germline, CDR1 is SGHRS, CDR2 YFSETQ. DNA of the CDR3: TGCGCCAGCAGCTTAGCGACTAGCGGGGCCTTAGGCAATGAGCAGTTCTTC. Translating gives CASSLATSGALGNEQFF.

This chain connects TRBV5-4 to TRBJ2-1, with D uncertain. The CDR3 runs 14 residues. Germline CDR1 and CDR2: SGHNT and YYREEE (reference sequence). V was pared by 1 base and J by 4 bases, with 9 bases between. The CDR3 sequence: CASSLPGAYNEQFF. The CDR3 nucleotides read TGTGCCAGCAGCTTGCCTGGAGCGTACAATGAGCAGTTCTTC.

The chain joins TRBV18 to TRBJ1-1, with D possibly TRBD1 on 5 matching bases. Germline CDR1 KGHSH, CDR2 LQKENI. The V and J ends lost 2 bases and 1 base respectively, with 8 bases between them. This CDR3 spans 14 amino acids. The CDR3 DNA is TGTGCCAGCTCACCATGGGGCGCGAACACTGAAGCTTTCTTT. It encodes CASSPWGANTEAFF.

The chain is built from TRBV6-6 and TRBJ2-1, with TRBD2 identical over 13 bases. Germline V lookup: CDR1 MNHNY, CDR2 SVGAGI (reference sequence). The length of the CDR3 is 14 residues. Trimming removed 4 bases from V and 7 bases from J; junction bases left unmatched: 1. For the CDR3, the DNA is TGTGCCAGCAGTTCGGGACTAGCGGGGAATGAGCAGTTCTTC. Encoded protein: CASSSGLAGNEQFF.

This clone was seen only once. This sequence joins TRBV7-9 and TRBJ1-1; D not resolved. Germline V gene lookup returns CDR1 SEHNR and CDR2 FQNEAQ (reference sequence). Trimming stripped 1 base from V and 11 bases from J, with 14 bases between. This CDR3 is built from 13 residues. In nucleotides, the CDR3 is TGTGCCAGCAGCTTAGGAGCAGGAACAAAGGCTTTCTTT. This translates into CASSLGAGTKAFF. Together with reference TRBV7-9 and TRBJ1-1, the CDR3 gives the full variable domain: DTGVSQNPRHKITKRGQNVTFRCDPISEHNRLYWYRQTLGQGPEFLTYFQNEAQLEKSRLLSDRFSAERPKGSFSTLEIQRTEQGDSAMYLCASSLGAGTKAFFGQGTRLTVV.

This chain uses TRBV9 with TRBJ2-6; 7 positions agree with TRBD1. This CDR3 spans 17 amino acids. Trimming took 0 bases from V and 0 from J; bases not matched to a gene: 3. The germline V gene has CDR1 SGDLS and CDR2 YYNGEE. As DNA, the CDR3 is TGTGCCAGCAGCGTAGAGACAGGGAGCTCTGGGGCCAACGTCCTGACTTTC. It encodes CASSVETGSSGANVLTF.

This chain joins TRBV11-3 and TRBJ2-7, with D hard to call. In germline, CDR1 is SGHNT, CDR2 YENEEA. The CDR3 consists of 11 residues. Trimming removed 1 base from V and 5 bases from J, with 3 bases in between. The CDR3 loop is CASSLADEQYF. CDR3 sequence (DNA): TGTGCCAGCAGCTTAGCGGACGAGCAGTACTTC.

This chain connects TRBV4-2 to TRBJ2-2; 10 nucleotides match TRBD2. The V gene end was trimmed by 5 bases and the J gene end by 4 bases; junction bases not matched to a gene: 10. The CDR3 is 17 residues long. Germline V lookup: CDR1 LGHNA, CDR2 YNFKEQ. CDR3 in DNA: TGTGCCAGCAGCATCCTCGGGGGACTAGCGCGCACCGGGGAGCTGTTTTTT. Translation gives CASSILGGLARTGELFF.

The chain's CDR3 is CASSVQRGGLQLDTQYF. The CDR3 DNA sequence: TGTGCCAGCAGCGTTCAGCGGGGGGGCCTTCAATTGGATACGCAGTATTTT. This chain connects TRBV9 to TRBJ2-3, with 10 bases identical to TRBD2. The V gene end was trimmed by 2 bases and the J gene end by 6 bases; junction bases not matched to a gene: 12. The CDR3 runs 17 residues. Germline V lookup: CDR1 SGDLS, CDR2 YYNGEE.

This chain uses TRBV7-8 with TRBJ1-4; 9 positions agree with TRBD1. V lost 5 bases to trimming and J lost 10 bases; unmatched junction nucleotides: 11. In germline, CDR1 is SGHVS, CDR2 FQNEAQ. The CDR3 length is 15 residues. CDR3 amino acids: CASSRPTGGEGKLFF. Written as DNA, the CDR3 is TGTGCCAGCAGCCGCCCGACAGGGGGTGAGGGAAAACTGTTTTTT.

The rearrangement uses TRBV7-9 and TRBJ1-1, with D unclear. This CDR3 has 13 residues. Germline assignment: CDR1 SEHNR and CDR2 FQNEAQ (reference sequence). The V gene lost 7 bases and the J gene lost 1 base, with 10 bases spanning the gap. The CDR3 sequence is CASNALPNTEAFF. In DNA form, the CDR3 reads TGTGCCAGCAACGCGCTCCCGAACACTGAAGCTTTCTTT. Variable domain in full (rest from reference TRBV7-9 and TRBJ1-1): DTGVSQNPRHKITKRGQNVTFRCDPISEHNRLYWYRQTLGQGPEFLTYFQNEAQLEKSRLLSDRFSAERPKGSFSTLEIQRTEQGDSAMYLCASNALPNTEAFFGQGTRLTVV.

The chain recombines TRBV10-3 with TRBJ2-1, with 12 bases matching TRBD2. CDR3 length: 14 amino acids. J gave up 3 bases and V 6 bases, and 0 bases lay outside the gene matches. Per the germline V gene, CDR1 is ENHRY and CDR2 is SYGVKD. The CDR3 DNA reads TGTGCCATCAGGACTAGCGGGAGCTACAATGAGCAGTTCTTC. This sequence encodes CAIRTSGSYNEQFF.

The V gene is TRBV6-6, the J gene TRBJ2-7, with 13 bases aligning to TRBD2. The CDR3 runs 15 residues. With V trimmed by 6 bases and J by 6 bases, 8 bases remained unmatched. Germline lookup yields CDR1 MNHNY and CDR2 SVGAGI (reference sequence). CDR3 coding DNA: TGTGCCAGCAGACCCGGACTAGCGGGAGAGTCCGAGCAGTACTTC. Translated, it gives CASRPGLAGESEQYF.

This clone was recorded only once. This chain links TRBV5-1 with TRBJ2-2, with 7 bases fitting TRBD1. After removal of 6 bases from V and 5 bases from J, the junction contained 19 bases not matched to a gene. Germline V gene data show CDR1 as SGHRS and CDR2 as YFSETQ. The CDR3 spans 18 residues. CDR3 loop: CASNPPLLKGARTGELFF. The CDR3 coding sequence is TGCGCCAGCAATCCCCCGTTGTTAAAGGGGGCAAGAACCGGGGAGCTGTTTTTT.

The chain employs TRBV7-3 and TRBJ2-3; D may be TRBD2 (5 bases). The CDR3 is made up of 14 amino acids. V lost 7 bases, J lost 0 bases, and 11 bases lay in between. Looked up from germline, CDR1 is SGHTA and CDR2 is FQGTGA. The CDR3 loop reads CASNPGRSTDTQYF. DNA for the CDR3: TGTGCCAGCAACCCGGGGAGAAGCACAGATACGCAGTATTTT.

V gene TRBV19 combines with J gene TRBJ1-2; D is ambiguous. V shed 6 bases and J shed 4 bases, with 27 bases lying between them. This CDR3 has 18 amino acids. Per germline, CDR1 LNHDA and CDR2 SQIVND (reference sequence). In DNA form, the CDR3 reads TGTGCCAGTAGCAGACCTAACGTCGGAGGCGGTGGTGGCTATGGCTACACCTTC. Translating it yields CASSRPNVGGGGGYGYTF.